Shown below are 9 T cell receptor beta chains from a single sample sequenced in a study of T cell responses to AZD1222 COVID-19 vaccine. Repertoires were generated with immunoSEQ multiplex PCR, while TCRdb's copy carries only in-frame clones and drops some. The data contain about 100,000 clones, nearly 95% of them singletons. The specimen was peripheral blood, collected on day 0 of AZD1222 vaccination. The source is an adult in good health.

The chain combines TRBV7-3 with TRBJ2-1; unclear D gene. This CDR3 is built from 15 residues. The V gene lost 4 bases and the J gene lost 0 bases, with 10 bases spanning the gap. Germline values: CDR1 SGHTA, CDR2 FQGTGA. The CDR3 DNA is TGTGCCAGCAGCTCCGGGTGGAGCTCCTACAATGAGCAGTTCTTC. Protein product: CASSSGWSSYNEQFF.

V and J are TRBV3-1 (or the pseudogene TRBV3-2) and TRBJ1-4, with 7 positions matching TRBD1. Per the germline V gene, CDR1 is LGHDT and CDR2 is YNNKEL (reference sequence). The CDR3 is 14 amino acids. J gave up 4 bases and V 5 bases, and 4 bases lay outside the gene matches. The chain's CDR3 is CASSGQADNEKLFF. CDR3 coding DNA: TGTGCCAGCAGCGGACAGGCCGATAATGAAAAACTGTTTTTT.

This clone was seen a single time. The V call is TRBV28, the J call TRBJ1-1, with D perhaps TRBD1 (6 bases). The CDR3 extends over 14 amino acids. V was clipped by 5 bases and J by 11 bases, with 21 bases between them. Germline values: CDR1 MDHEN, CDR2 SYDVKM. The CDR3 bases are TGTGCCAGCAGTCAACTACAGGGTTGGGGAGGGGCTTTCTTT. Translating it yields CASSQLQGWGGAFF.

In regard to this clone: Other DNA variants within this sample encode the same CDR3. The chain employs TRBV3-1 (or the pseudogene TRBV3-2) and TRBJ1-5, with D unclear. The germline gives CDR1 LGHDT, CDR2 YNNKEL (reference sequence). The V end lost 1 base, the J end lost 2 bases, and 6 bases lay between the germline ends. The CDR3 loop spans 14 amino acids. CDR3 residues: CASSQGPGNQPQHF. CDR3 coding DNA: TGTGCCAGCAGCCAAGGGCCCGGCAATCAGCCCCAGCATTTT.

This chain links TRBV28 with TRBJ2-2; no reliable D call. Looked up from germline, CDR1 is MDHEN and CDR2 is SYDVKM. This CDR3 region has 14 residues. Trimming shortened V by 5 bases and J by 6 bases, and 13 bases separated the two germline ends. The CDR3 loop reads CASSPLDSSGELFF. The CDR3 nucleotides are TGTGCCAGCAGTCCCCTCGACTCTTCCGGGGAGCTGTTTTTT.

In this sample, this clone turned up once. The chain carries TRBV7-9 and TRBJ1-3, with D unclear. This CDR3 spans 12 amino acids. Germline-derived CDR1 and CDR2 are SEHNR and FQNEAQ (reference sequence). The V and J ends lost 5 bases and 7 bases respectively, with 9 bases between them. The CDR3 protein is CASSPLSNTIYF. Here the CDR3 DNA reads TGTGCCAGCAGCCCGTTGAGTAACACCATATATTTT.

V and J are TRBV7-9 and TRBJ2-2, with D tentatively TRBD2 (5 bases). The CDR3 spans 15 residues. The V gene lost 5 bases and the J gene lost 5 bases, with 15 bases spanning the gap. Germline assignment: CDR1 SEHNR and CDR2 FQNEAQ (reference sequence). The CDR3 coding sequence is TGTGCCAGCAGCCCCCAACCGGGGTTTACCGGGGAGCTGTTTTTT. Translating gives CASSPQPGFTGELFF.

In its sample, this clone was seen once. The chain couples TRBV5-6 to TRBJ2-1; 7 bases line up with TRBD2. Unmatched junction bases numbered 8, after V lost 0 bases and J lost 8 bases. There are 15 residues in the CDR3. The germline V gene has CDR1 SGHDT and CDR2 YYEEEE. The CDR3 DNA is TGTGCCAGCAGCTTGGTCGGGAGGAGGGGATATGAGCAGTTCTTC. Protein: CASSLVGRRGYEQFF.

The chain uses TRBV5-5 and TRBJ1-5, with D unresolved. This CDR3 comprises 14 residues. The V gene's germline CDR1 is SGHKS and CDR2 YYEKEE (reference sequence). V lost 0 bases, J lost 0 bases, and 4 bases lay in between. CDR3 sequence: CASSLVNSNQPQHF. CDR3 DNA sequence: TGTGCCAGCAGCTTGGTAAATAGCAATCAGCCCCAGCATTTT.